These 6 T cell receptor beta chains originate from one sample sequenced in a study of blood T cell repertoires in COVID-19 (dated by TCRdb to about 2020). Libraries came from the immunoSEQ multiplex PCR assay. Drawn from immuneACCESS, this table holds only the in-frame rearrangements with V and J called that TCRdb kept. Clones are partly lost; checked studies trace under half to an unresolved V gene and leave the rest unexplained. The sample table lists 100,000 or so clones, 86% of them with a count of one. Under 15% of the sample goes to the ten largest clones. The sample consisted of peripheral blood. Source of these receptors: a woman aged 55-69 years in a cohort sampled during active or convalescent COVID-19.

This clone occurred a few times. This chain links TRBV5-1 with TRBJ1-6; 11 bases are a match to TRBD1. The CDR3 contains 16 residues. From germline, CDR1 is SGHRS and CDR2 YFSETQ. V shed 5 bases and J 6 bases; nucleotides not matched to a gene: 7. The CDR3 bases are TGCGCCAGCAGGACCGGGACAGGGGGTGGTAATTCACCCCTCCACTTT. It translates to CASRTGTGGGNSPLHF.

This chain uses TRBV6-5 with TRBJ2-2; no firm D call. The V end was cut by 7 bases, the J end by 6 bases, with 12 bases between. Per germline, CDR1 MNHEY and CDR2 SVGAGI. CDR3 length: 13 amino acids. CDR3 coding DNA: TGTGCCAGCAAGACCCCCGGAGCCGGGGAGCTGTTTTTT. Translation gives CASKTPGAGELFF.

The rearrangement links TRBV5-6 to TRBJ2-3; 8 bases are shared with TRBD1. This CDR3 has 18 amino acids. Unmatched junction bases numbered 14, after V lost 3 bases and J lost 2 bases. The germline V gene has CDR1 SGHDT and CDR2 YYEEEE. CDR3 nucleotide sequence: TGTGCCAGCAGCTCATCCCGGACAGGGCTCTTTGCCACAGATACGCAGTATTTT. Protein sequence: CASSSSRTGLFATDTQYF.

The V and J genes are TRBV28 and TRBJ1-2, with D maybe TRBD1 (6 bases). CDR3 size: 16 residues. Trimming cost V 4 bases and J 8 bases, with 23 bases left between them. Germline V gene sequence: CDR1 MDHEN, CDR2 SYDVKM. The CDR3 sequence is CASSYRPGKMGAGYTF. CDR3 DNA: TGTGCCAGCAGTTATCGTCCTGGAAAGATGGGGGCGGGCTACACCTTC.

The genes are TRBV3-1 (or the pseudogene TRBV3-2) and TRBJ1-2; 11 nucleotides line up with TRBD1. The V and J ends lost 4 bases and 6 bases, in that order; junction bases with no gene match: 16. Germline CDR1 is LGHDT and CDR2 is YNNKEL (reference sequence). This CDR3 has 18 amino acids. CDR3 sequence reads: CASSRSLGQGAGANGYTF. CDR3 nucleotides: TGTGCCAGCAGCCGCTCCTTAGGACAGGGGGCCGGAGCTAATGGCTACACCTTC.

This chain connects TRBV27 to TRBJ2-6, with D unclear. The germline V gene encodes CDR1 MNHEY and CDR2 SMNVEV (reference sequence). V was cut by 6 bases and J by 0 bases, with 3 bases left in between. The CDR3 loop spans 13 amino acids. DNA of the CDR3: TGTGCCAGCAGGAGCTCTGGGGCCAACGTCCTGACTTTC. Translating gives CASRSSGANVLTF.